This T cell receptor beta chain is from a study of blood T cell repertoires in COVID-19 (dated by TCRdb to between 2020 and 2021). The study in broad terms: Samples from collaborators originated in the United States, Italy and Spain and spanned both the acute and convalescent phases of COVID-19. The prospective study material was composed of cDNA or gDNA derived from T cells, B-cell-depleted T cells, or PBMCs. A de-identified subject ID, COVID-19 status, age in years and sex were almost always included in the sample metadata. The samples were drawn from the first 160 participants of the ongoing ImmuneRACE study and from 1,200 or so subjects provided by 6 global collaborators. A freely available public database, intended as a resource for researchers studying the immune response to SARS-CoV-2, is where the repertoires were released. Where available, HLA class I and class II types were taken from metadata supplied by the sample provider and were not determined by assay-based typing. The dataset comprised deeply sampled blood TCRbeta repertoires from subjects exposed to, actively infected with, or recovered from COVID-19. General study outcomes and caveats: The amount of clinical and demographic metadata varied by source and participant and was provided uncurated.

TCRbeta CDR3 regions were amplified from genomic DNA by means of the immunoSEQ Assay, a bias-controlled multiplex PCR. The original methods were these. The number of nucleated cells in each sample was estimated by amplification of reference gene primers within the assay. To quantify the absolute abundance of each unique TCRbeta CDR3 rearrangement, sequence reads were collapsed and filtered. Productive Simpson clonality was computed per sample as the square root of Simpson's diversity index over productive rearrangements. Held by TCRdb, this immuneACCESS table contains in-frame sequences only and omits some clones. Under half of the omission traces to an unresolved V gene where checked; the cause of the rest is unknown. The DNA gave D and trimming, while V, J and clone size come from that table. This sample lists 300,000 or so clones; more than 85% were detected once. Clones ranked in the top ten supply 1% to 1.5% of the sample.

Points on this clone: The target of this receptor is not known. The sample holds no much larger clone one base away, and base qualities are not on file.

Trimming accounts for 6 bases at V and 6 bases at J, while the number of junction bases matched to no gene is 10. The CDR3 runs 14 residues from the cysteine to the phenylalanine. Left in the record is the CDR3 DNA by itself, 42 bases read in frame from the first base. The germline V gene yields MNHEY for CDR1 and SVGAGI for CDR2. Collaborating institutions collected whole blood in K2EDTA tubes following their own protocols. For TCRbeta analysis, collaborator samples were shipped as frozen whole blood, as isolated PBMCs, or as DNA extracted from either sample type. The TCR originated in a man aged 65-85 years with acute or convalescent COVID-19. The rearrangement combines TRBV6-5 with TRBJ1-1, with 7 bases matching TRBD1. Sequenced: peripheral blood. This receptor has the CDR3 CASRPQGDFAEAFF. The DNA sequence is TGTGCCAGCAGGCCCCAGGGGGATTTCGCTGAAGCTTTCTTT.